The entry below gives a single TCR beta chain sequence along with its context. The target antigen is unknown. Trimming stripped 2 bases from V and 0 bases from J, with 13 bases between. The germline gives CDR1 MNHEY, CDR2 SMNVEV (reference sequence). The CDR3 spans 17 residues. Terminally differentiated effector memory CD45RA+ cells were excluded by CCR7 positive selection of CD45RO-negative cells. This sample was included in a study of shared clonotypes between healthy human individuals. Across the study: CD4 naive cells filled three plates per donor, CD4 memory three, CD8 naive two and CD8 memory one. Study-wide results and limits: Larger estimated richness was generally recorded for naive subsets relative to memory subsets.

TCRdb keeps only in-frame clones here, not all; method: immunoSEQ multiplex PCR. The repertoire includes about 2.1 million clones, 90% to 95% of them detected once, and less than 2% sits in the top ten. The receptor comes from a man younger than 35 in good health. Some clones in this sample may be carry-over from other donors' samples. This chain joins TRBV27 and TRBJ2-2; D is tentatively TRBD1 or TRBD2 (5 bases each). Sequenced: naive CD8+ T cells from PBMCs. The DNA of the CDR3 is TGTGCCAGCAGTTTAGGGGGAACGGTTCCGAACACCGGGGAGCTGTTTTTT. Translated, it gives CASSLGGTVPNTGELFF.